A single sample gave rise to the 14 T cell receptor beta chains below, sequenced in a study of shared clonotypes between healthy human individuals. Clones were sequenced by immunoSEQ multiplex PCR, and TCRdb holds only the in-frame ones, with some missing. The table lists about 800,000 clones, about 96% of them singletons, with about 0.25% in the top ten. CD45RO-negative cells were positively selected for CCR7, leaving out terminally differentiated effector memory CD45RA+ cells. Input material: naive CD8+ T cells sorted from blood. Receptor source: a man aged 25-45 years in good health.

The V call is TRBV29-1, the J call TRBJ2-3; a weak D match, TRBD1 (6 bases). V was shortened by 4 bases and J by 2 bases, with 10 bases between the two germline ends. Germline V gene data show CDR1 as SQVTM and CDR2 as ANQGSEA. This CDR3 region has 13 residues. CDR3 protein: CSVATGFTDTQYF. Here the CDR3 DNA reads TGCAGCGTTGCTACAGGGTTCACAGATACGCAGTATTTT.

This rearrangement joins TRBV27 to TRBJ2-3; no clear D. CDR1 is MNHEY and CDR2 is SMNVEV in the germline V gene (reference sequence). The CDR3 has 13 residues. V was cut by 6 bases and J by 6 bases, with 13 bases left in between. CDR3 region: CASSRGTGDTQYF. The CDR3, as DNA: TGTGCCAGCAGCCGAGGTACGGGTGATACGCAGTATTTT.

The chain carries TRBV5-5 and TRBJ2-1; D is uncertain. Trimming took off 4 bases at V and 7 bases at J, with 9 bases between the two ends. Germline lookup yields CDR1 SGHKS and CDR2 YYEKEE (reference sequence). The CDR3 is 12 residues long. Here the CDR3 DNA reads TGTGCCAGCAGCCCCTCTGCGAATGAGCAGTTCTTC. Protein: CASSPSANEQFF. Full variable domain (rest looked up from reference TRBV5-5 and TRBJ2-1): DAGVTQSPTHLIKTRGQQVTLRCSPISGHKSVSWYQQVLGQGPQFIFQYYEKEERGRGNFPDRFSARQFPNYSSELNVNALLLGDSALYLCASSPSANEQFFGPGTRLTVL.

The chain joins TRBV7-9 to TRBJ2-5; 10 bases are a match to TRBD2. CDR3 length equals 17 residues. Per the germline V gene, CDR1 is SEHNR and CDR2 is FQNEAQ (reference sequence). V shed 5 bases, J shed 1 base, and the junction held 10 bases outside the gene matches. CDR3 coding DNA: TGTGCCAGCAGCCCACCTGACTGGACTAGCGGCCAAGAGACCCAGTACTTC. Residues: CASSPPDWTSGQETQYF.

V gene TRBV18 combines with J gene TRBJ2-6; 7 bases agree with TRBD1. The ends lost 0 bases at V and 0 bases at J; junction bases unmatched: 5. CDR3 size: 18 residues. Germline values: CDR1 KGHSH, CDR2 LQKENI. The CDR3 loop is CASSPPDRTSSGANVLTF. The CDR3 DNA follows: TGTGCCAGCTCACCACCGGACAGGACAAGCTCTGGGGCCAACGTCCTGACTTTC.

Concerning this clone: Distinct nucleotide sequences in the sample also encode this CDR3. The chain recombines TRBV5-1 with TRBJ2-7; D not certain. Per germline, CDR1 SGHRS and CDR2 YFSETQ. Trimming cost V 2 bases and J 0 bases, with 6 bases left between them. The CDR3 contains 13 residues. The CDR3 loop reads CASSLSSSYEQYF. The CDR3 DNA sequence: TGCGCCAGCAGCTTATCGAGCTCCTACGAGCAGTACTTC.

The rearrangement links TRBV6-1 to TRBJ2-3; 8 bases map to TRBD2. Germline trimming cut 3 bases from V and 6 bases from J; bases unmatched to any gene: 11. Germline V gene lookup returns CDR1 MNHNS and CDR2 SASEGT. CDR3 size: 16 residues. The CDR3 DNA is TGTGCCAGCAGTGATGCGGGAGGTATTATACCTGATACGCAGTATTTT. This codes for CASSDAGGIIPDTQYF.

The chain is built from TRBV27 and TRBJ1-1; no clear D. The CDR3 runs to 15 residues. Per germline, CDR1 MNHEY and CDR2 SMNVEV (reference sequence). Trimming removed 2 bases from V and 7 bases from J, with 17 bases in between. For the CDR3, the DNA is TGTGCCAGCAGTTTAATATCAGCGGGCATCCTTGAAGCTTTCTTT. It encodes CASSLISAGILEAFF.

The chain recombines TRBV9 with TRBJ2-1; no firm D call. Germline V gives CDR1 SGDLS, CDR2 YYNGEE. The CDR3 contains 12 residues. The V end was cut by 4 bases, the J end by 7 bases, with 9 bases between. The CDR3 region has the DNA TGTGCCAGCAGCCAGAGTCTGAATGAGCAGTTCTTC. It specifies CASSQSLNEQFF.

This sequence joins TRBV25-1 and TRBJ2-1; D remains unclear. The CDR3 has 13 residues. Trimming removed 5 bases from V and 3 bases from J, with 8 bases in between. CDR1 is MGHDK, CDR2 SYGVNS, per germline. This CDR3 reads CASSSRNYNEQFF. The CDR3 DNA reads TGTGCCAGCAGTTCCCGGAACTACAATGAGCAGTTCTTC.

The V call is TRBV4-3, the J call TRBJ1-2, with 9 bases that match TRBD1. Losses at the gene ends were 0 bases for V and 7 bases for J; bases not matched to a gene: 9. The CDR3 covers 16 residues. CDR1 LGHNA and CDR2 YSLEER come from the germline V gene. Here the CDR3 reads CASSQDGDRVLGGYTF. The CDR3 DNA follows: TGCGCCAGCAGCCAAGATGGGGACAGGGTCCTGGGTGGCTACACCTTC.

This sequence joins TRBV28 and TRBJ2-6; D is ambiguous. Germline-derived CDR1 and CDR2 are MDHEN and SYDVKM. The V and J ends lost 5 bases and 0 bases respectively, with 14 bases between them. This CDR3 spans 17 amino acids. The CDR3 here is CASSGTFSSSGANVLTF. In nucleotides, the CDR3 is TGTGCCAGCAGTGGAACGTTTTCTAGCTCTGGGGCCAACGTCCTGACTTTC.

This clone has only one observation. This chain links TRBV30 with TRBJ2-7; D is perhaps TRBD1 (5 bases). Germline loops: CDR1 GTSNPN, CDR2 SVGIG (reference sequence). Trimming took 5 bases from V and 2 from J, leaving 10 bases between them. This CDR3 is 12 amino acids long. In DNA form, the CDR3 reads TGTGCCTGGTCCCCAGGGACCTACGAGCAGTACTTC. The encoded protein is CAWSPGTYEQYF.

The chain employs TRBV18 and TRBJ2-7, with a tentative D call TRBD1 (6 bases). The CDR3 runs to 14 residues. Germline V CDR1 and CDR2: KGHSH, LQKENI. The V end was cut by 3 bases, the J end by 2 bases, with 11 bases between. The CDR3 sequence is CASSPGQMPYEQYF. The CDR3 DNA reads TGTGCCAGCTCACCCGGACAGATGCCCTACGAGCAGTACTTC.